This T cell receptor (beta chain) emerged from a study of resident and recirculating memory T cells in vitiligo. Trimming cost V 2 bases and J 4 bases, with 7 bases left between them. Germline V lookup: CDR1 MGHRA, CDR2 YSYEKL. CDR3 size: 13 residues. With respect to this clone: The antigen is unknown.

Study-level results: No unique dominant TCR clone was found in vitiligo lesions.

The protocol was immunoSEQ multiplex PCR, while the TCRdb copy is restricted to in-frame clones and leaves out a portion. The profile shows 75,000 to 85,000 clones, about 90% of them singletons. Sequencing was carried out using blood. The chain links TRBV4-1 to TRBJ2-3; D gene ambiguous. The sequence was collected from a male donor with vitiligo. The CDR3 reads CASSQTVADTQYF. CDR3 DNA sequence: TGCGCCAGCAGCCAAACAGTTGCAGATACGCAGTATTTT.